This TCR beta chain originates from a study of blood T cell repertoires in COVID-19. The sample holds one count of this clone. Trimming took 3 bases from V and 0 from J; bases not matched to a gene: 0. Germline V gene data show CDR1 as SEHNR and CDR2 as FQNEAQ (reference sequence). This CDR3 has 15 residues. This table comes from immunoSEQ multiplex PCR, and its TCRdb copy is limited to in-frame clones, with some not included. The table lists roughly 190,000 clones, roughly 82% of them singletons. The origin of this receptor is a man in his forties who had recovered from COVID-19. The sample consisted of PBMCs or T cells enriched from blood (not recorded which). The J gene is TRBJ2-1, the V gene TRBV7-9; 9 bases align to TRBD2. CDR3 bases: TGTGCCAGCAGCTTTAGCGGGAGCTCCTACAATGAGCAGTTCTTC. Translated, it gives CASSFSGSSYNEQFF.